What follows is one T cell receptor (beta chain) and its context. In the original processing: Reference gene primer amplification yielded estimated nucleated cell counts. The table came from immunoSEQ multiplex PCR; TCRdb's copy has only in-frame clones and leaves some out. That table furnishes V, J and clone size, whereas the DNA furnished D and trimming. The sample lists 300,000 to 350,000 clones, around 88% seen once, with about 1.5% in the top ten. This sample was included in a study of blood T cell repertoires in COVID-19. Study information: Acute-phase and convalescent COVID-19 samples originated in the United States, Italy and Spain. T cells, B-cell-depleted T cells, or PBMCs supplied cDNA or gDNA.

This CDR3 comprises 13 residues. Germline V gene data show CDR1 as SGHAT and CDR2 as FQNNGV. Trimming removed 2 bases at V and 4 bases at J, with 8 bases between. Enrolment of Seattle patients took place during active infection, and they were followed longitudinally. The chain carries TRBV11-2 and TRBJ1-1, with D tentatively TRBD1 (6 bases). The origin of this receptor is a woman aged 25 to 39 with COVID-19, enrolled during active disease. The sequencing input was peripheral blood. CDR3 sequence (DNA): TGTGCCAGCAGCTTACTACAGGGCACTGAAGCTTTCTTT. It encodes CASSLLQGTEAFF.